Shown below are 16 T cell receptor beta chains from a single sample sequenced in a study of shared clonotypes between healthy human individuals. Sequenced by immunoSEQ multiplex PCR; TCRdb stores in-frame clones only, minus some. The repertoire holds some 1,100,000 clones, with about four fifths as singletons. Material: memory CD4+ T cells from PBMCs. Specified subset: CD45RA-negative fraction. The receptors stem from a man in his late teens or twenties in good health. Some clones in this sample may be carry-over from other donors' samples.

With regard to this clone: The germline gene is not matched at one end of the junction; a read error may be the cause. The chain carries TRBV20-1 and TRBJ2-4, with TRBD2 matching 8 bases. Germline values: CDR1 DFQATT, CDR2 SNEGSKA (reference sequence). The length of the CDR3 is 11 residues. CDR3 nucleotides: TGCAGTGCTATGGGACTAGAGGTTCAATACTTC. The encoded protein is CSAMGLEVQYF.

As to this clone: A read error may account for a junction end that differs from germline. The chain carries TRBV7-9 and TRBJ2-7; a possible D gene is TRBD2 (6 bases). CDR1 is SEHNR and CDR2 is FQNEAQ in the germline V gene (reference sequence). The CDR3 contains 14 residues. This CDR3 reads CASSRPGADGSGSF. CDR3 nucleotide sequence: TGTGCCAGCAGCCGACCCGGAGCAGACGGGAGTGGTAGCTTC.

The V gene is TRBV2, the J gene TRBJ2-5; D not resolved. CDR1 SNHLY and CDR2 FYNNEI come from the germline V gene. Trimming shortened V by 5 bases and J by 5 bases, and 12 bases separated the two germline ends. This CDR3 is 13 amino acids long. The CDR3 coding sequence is TGTGCCAGCAGTTTATGGCTGATGGAGACCCAGTACTTC. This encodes CASSLWLMETQYF.

CDR3 nucleotide sequence: TGCGCCAGCAGCTTGCAGGGGGTGGCCTACAATGAGCAGTTCTTC. Translation: CASSLQGVAYNEQFF. J is TRBJ2-1 and V is TRBV5-1; 7 bases match TRBD1. CDR3 length: 15 amino acids. Germline assignment: CDR1 SGHRS and CDR2 YFSETQ. V was pared by 1 base and J by 2 bases, with 3 bases of the junction left unmatched.

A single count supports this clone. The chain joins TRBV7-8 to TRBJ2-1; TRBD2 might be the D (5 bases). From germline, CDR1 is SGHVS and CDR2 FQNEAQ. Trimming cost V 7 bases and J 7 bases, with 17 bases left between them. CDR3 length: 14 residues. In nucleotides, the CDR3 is TGTGCCAGCAAACCCCACCGGGATACGAATGAGCAGTTCTTC. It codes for CASKPHRDTNEQFF.

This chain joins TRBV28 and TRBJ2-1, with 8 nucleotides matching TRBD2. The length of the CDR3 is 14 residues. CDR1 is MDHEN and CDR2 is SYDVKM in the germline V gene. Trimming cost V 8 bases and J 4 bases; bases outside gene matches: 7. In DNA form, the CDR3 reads TGTGCCAGCGGACTAGCCCCGCAGTACAATGAGCAGTTCTTC. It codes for CASGLAPQYNEQFF.

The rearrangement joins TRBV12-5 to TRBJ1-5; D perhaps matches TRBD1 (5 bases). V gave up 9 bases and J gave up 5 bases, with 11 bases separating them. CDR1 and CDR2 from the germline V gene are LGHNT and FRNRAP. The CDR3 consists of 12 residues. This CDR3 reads CARGEWDQPQHF. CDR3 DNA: TGTGCTAGGGGGGAATGGGATCAGCCCCAGCATTTT.

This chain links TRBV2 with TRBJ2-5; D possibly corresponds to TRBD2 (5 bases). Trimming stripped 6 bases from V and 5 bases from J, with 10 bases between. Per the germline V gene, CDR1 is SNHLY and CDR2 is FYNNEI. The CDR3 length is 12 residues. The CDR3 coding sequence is TGTGCCAGCAGGGAGGATATGGAGACCCAGTACTTC. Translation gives CASREDMETQYF. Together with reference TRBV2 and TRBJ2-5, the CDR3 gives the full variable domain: EPEVTQTPSHQVTQMGQEVILRCVPISNHLYFYWYRQILGQKVEFLVSFYNNEISEKSEIFDDQFSVERPDGSNFTLKIRSTKLEDSAMYFCASREDMETQYFGPGTRLLVL.

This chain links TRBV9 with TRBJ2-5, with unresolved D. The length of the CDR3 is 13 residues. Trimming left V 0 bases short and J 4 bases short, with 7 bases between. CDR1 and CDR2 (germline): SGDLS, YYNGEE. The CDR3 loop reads CASSVDRVETQYF. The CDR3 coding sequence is TGTGCCAGCAGCGTAGATAGGGTAGAGACCCAGTACTTC.

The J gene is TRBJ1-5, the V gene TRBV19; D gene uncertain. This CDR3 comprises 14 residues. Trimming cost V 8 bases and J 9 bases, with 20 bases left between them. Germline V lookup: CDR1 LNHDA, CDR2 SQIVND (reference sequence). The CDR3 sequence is CASDPKPPRGPQHF. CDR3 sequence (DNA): TGTGCCAGTGACCCTAAGCCCCCACGGGGGCCCCAGCATTTT. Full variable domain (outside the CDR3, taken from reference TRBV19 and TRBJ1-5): DGGITQSPKYLFRKEGQNVTLSCEQNLNHDAMYWYRQDPGQGLRLIYYSQIVNDFQKGDIAEGYSVSREKKESFPLTVTSAQKNPTAFYLCASDPKPPRGPQHFGDGTRLSIL.

The CDR3 DNA follows: TGTGCCATCAGTGAGGGGCTAGCGGGGGCCTACGAGCAGTACTTC. Translated: CAISEGLAGAYEQYF. This chain connects TRBV10-3 to TRBJ2-7; TRBD2 matches 10 bases. Germline assignment: CDR1 ENHRY and CDR2 SYGVKD. The V gene end was trimmed by 2 bases and the J gene end by 2 bases; junction bases not matched to a gene: 3. This CDR3 region has 15 residues.

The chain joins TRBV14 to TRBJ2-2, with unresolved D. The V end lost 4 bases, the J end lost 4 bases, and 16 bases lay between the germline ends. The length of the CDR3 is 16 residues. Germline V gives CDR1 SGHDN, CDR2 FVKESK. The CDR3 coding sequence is TGTGCCAGCAGCCGAGTTTTAGCCCGAGGCACCGGGGAGCTGTTTTTT. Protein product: CASSRVLARGTGELFF.

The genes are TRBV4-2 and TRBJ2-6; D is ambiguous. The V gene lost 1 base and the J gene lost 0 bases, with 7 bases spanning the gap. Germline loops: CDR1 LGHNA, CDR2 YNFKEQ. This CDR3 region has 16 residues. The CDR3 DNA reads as TGTGCCAGCAGCCAAGTGAAGAGCTCTGGGGCCAACGTCCTGACTTTC. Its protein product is CASSQVKSSGANVLTF.

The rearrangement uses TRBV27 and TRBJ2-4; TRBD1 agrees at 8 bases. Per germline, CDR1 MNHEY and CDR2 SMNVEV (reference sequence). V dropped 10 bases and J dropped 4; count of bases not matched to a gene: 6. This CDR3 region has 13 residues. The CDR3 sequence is CATVDRAKNIQYF. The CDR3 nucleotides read TGTGCCACTGTGGACAGGGCTAAAAACATTCAGTACTTC.

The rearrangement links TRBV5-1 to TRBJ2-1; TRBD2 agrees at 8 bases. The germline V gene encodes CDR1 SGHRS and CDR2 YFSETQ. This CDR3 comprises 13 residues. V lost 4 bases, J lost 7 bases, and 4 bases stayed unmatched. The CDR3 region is CASSTGLANEQFF. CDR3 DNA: TGCGCCAGCAGCACAGGACTAGCAAATGAGCAGTTCTTC.

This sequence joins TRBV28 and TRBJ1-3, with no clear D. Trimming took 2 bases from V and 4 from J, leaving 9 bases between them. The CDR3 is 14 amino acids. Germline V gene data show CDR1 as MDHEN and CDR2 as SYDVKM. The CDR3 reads CASSLTQVGNTIYF. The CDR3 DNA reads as TGTGCCAGCAGTTTAACCCAGGTCGGAAACACCATATATTTT.